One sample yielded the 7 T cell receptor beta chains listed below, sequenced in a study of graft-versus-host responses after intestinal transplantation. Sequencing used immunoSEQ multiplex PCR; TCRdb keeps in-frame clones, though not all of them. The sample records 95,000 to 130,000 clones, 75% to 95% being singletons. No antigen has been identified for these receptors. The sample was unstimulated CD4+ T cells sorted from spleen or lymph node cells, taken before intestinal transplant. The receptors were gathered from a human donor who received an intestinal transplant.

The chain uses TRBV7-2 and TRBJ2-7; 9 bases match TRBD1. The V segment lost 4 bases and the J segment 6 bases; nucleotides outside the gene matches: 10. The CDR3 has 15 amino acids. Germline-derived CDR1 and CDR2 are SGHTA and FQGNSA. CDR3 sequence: CASSSQDRGYSEQYF. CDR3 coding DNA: TGTGCCAGCAGCTCTCAGGACAGGGGATATTCCGAGCAGTACTTC. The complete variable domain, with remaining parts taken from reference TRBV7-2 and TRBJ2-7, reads GAGVSQSPSNKVTEKGKDVELRCDPISGHTALYWYRQSLGQGLEFLIYFQGNSAPDKSGLPSDRFSAERTGGSVSTLTIQRTQQEDSAVYLCASSSQDRGYSEQYFGPGTRLTVT.

The CDR3 DNA follows: TGTGCCAGCAGCCGGGACAGATACGAGCAGTACTTC. Protein product: CASSRDRYEQYF. The gene calls are TRBV5-4 and TRBJ2-7; 7 nucleotides line up with TRBD1. J was trimmed by 4 bases and V by 4 bases; bases with no gene match: 2. CDR1 SGHNT and CDR2 YYREEE come from the germline V gene (reference sequence). There are 12 residues in the CDR3.

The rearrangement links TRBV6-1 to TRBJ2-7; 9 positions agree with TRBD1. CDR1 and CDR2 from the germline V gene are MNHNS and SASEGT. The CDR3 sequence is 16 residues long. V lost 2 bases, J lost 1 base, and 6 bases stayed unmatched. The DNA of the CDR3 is TGTGCCAGCAGTGAAAGTGGGACAGGGATTTCCTACGAGCAGTACTTC. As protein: CASSESGTGISYEQYF.

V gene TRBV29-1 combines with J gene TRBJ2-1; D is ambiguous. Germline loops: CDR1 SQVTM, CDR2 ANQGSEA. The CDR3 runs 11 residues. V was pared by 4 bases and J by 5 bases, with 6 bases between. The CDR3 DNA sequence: TGCAGCGTTGCCCCCAACAATGAGCAGTTCTTC. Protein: CSVAPNNEQFF.

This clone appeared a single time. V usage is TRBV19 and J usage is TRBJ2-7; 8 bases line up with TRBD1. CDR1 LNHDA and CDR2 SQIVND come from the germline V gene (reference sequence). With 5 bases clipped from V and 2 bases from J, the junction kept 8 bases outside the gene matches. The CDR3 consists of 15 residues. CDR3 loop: CASSRLGQGPYEQYF. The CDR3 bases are TGTGCCAGTAGTCGCCTCGGACAGGGCCCCTACGAGCAGTACTTC.

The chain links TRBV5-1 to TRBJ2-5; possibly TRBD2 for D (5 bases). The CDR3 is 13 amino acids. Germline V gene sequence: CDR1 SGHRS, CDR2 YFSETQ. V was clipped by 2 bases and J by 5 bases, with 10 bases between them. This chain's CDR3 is CASSFPRGETQYF. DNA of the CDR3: TGCGCCAGCAGCTTCCCTAGAGGGGAGACCCAGTACTTC.

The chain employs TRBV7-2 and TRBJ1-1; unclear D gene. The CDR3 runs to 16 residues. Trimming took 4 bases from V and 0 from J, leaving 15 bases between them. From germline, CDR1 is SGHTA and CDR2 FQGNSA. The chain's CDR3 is CASSSPRPGLNTEAFF. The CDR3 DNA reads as TGTGCCAGCAGCTCACCTCGTCCAGGTCTGAACACTGAAGCTTTCTTT.